A selection of T cell receptor beta chains follows, all from one sample in a study of T cells after yellow fever vaccination. Each CDR3 protein is one row after TCRdb ran MiXCR on the 5' RACE reads. The sample lists 20,000 to 25,000 distinct CDR3 sequences, less than 3.5% occurring once. The source was PBMCs, either bulk or a sorted T-cell subset (CD4+, CD8+, memory, or dextramer-sorted; not recorded which), collected more than 40 days after the first yellow fever vaccination. These receptors all come from a man younger than 35 who received the YFV17D yellow fever vaccine. CDR3s include the opening cysteine and the closing phenylalanine or tryptophan. A D gene is named only where the DNA matches it firmly. Not every row has a clone size; where given, it reads once, few, many or a size class.

d_gene,abundance,v_gene,j_gene,CDR3nt,CDR3aa
NA,many,TRBV7-3,TRBJ2-7,TGTGCCAGCAGCCCTGGGACAATCGGTCACGAGCAGTACTTC,CASSPGTIGHEQYF
NA,many,TRBV5-1,TRBJ1-2,TGCGCCAGCAGCTTAGGACAACTTTCTGATGGCTACACCTTC,CASSLGQLSDGYTF
TRBD2,many,TRBV4-3,TRBJ2-2,TGCGCCAGCAGCCAAGACCAGACTAGCGGGTCAAACACCGGGGAGCTGTTTTTT,CASSQDQTSGSNTGELFF
NA,many,TRBV3-1,TRBJ2-3,TGTGCCAGCAGCCAAGCGGGAAGCACAGATACGCAGTATTTT,CASSQAGSTDTQYF
TRBD2,medium-sized,TRBV7-2,TRBJ2-5,TGTGCCAGCAGCGGGGGGGGTACAGAGACCCAGTACTTC,CASSGGGTETQYF
NA,many,TRBV6-2/TRBV6-3,TRBJ1-2,TGTGCCAGCAGTTACTCCCAGGGCGGCTATGGCTACACCTTC,CASSYSQGGYGYTF
NA,many,TRBV5-1,TRBJ1-2,TGCGCCAGCAGCGTCACCGTGGGCAGGGCAAACTATGGCTACACCTTC,CASSVTVGRANYGYTF
TRBD2,many,TRBV25-1,TRBJ2-5,TGTGCCAGCAGTGAAGACGGACTAGCGGGGCTGGAGACCCAGTACTTC,CASSEDGLAGLETQYF
NA,NA,TRBV28,TRBJ2-3,TGTGCCAGGGGCCCCGGGGGGCGCACAGATACGCAGTATTTT,CARGPGGRTDTQYF
NA,many,TRBV19,TRBJ1-1,TGTGCCAGTAGTACTTTCAGTTTGGGCACTGAAGCTTTCTTT,CASSTFSLGTEAFF
NA,many,TRBV12-3/TRBV12-4,TRBJ2-2,TGTGCCAGCAGTTTAGACGGGGGCATCGGGGAGCTGTTTTTT,CASSLDGGIGELFF
NA,medium-sized,TRBV5-6,TRBJ2-3,TGTGCCAGCAGCTTCGGGGGGCGCACAGATACGCAGTATTTT,CASSFGGRTDTQYF
NA,many,TRBV18,TRBJ2-2,TGTGCCAGCTCACCAGGACACTACACCGGGGAGCTGTTTTTT,CASSPGHYTGELFF
TRBD1,many,TRBV4-2,TRBJ2-5,TGTGCCAGCAGCCAAGCGGACAGGGTAGAGACCCAGTACTTC,CASSQADRVETQYF
NA,many,TRBV5-1,TRBJ2-6,TGCGCCAGCACCCCTGGTGTTGGGGCCAACGTCCTGACTTTC,CASTPGVGANVLTF
TRBD2,many,TRBV3-1,TRBJ2-1,TGTGCCAGCAGCCAAGGCGGGACTAGCGGGGGGTACAATGAGCAGTTCTTC,CASSQGGTSGGYNEQFF
NA,many,TRBV27,TRBJ1-6,TGTGCCAGCAGGAAAGGTGGGAGCTCCTATAATTCACCCCTCCACTTT,CASRKGGSSYNSPLHF
NA,many,TRBV20-1,TRBJ1-5,TGCAGTGCTAGAGTGGGGGGAATTCAGCCCCAGCATTTT,CSARVGGIQPQHF
NA,many,TRBV4-3,TRBJ2-2,TGCGCCAGCAGCTACAGGGCCCAGGGGACCGGGGAGCTGTTTTTT,CASSYRAQGTGELFF
NA,many,TRBV2,TRBJ2-1,TGTGCCAGCAGTTACTTTGGGGAGCAGTTCTTC,CASSYFGEQFF
NA,medium-sized,TRBV5-1,TRBJ2-2,TGCGCCAGCAGCTTGGCAGGGGCAAACACCGGGGAGCTGTTTTTT,CASSLAGANTGELFF
NA,many,TRBV10-3,TRBJ2-1,TGTGCCATCAGTGAGTCGAAATCGGGGGAAGGGGCCAATGAGCAGTTCTTC,CAISESKSGEGANEQFF
TRBD1,NA,TRBV2,TRBJ1-5,TGTGCCAGCAGTCCGGACAGGGGAAGCAATCAGCCCCAGCATTTT,CASSPDRGSNQPQHF
NA,many,TRBV7-2,TRBJ1-2,TGTGCCAGCAGCTCCAGTTGGGGTGGGCATGGCTACACCTTC,CASSSSWGGHGYTF
TRBD2,many,TRBV11-2,TRBJ2-2,TGTGCCAGCAGCTTCAACATGTTAGCGGGAATCACCGGGGAGCTGTTTTTT,CASSFNMLAGITGELFF
TRBD1,many,TRBV6-5,TRBJ2-7,TGTGCCAGTTCCGGGACAGGCACCTACGAGCAGTACTTC,CASSGTGTYEQYF
NA,many,TRBV5-1,TRBJ2-2,TGCGCCAGCGCCGGGACAATTAACACCGGGGAGCTGTTTTTT,CASAGTINTGELFF
NA,many,TRBV12-3/TRBV12-4,TRBJ1-5,TGTGCCAGCAGACTCGGGGGTGGACAGCCCCAGCATTTT,CASRLGGGQPQHF
NA,many,TRBV7-9,TRBJ1-3,TGTGCCAGCAGACAGGCAAACTCTGGAAACACCATATATTTT,CASRQANSGNTIYF
NA,many,TRBV4-3,TRBJ1-1,TGCGCCAGCAGCCAAGATTTGAGGGTCACTGAAGCTTTCTTT,CASSQDLRVTEAFF
TRBD1,many,TRBV5-4,TRBJ2-7,TGTGCCAGCAGCTCCAGACAGGGTTCCTACGAGCAGTACTTC,CASSSRQGSYEQYF
NA,few,TRBV7-9,TRBJ1-6,TGTGCCAGCAGCCCCTGGGCTAGAGGGAATTCACCCCTCCACTTT,CASSPWARGNSPLHF
NA,many,TRBV7-9,TRBJ1-4,TGTGCCAGCAGCCCGTCGCCCTACGGGGGCCGGGAAAAACTGTTTTTT,CASSPSPYGGREKLFF
TRBD1,many,TRBV20-1,TRBJ1-2,TGCAGTGCTGGCGACAGGGGTGTCGGCTATGGCTACACCTTC,CSAGDRGVGYGYTF
NA,many,TRBV7-6,TRBJ2-3,TGTGCCAGCAGCGCCGGGAACACAGATACGCAGTATTTT,CASSAGNTDTQYF
TRBD1,many,TRBV15,TRBJ1-1,TGTGCCACCAGCACCCTCAGGGGGCGCGGGAGCACTGAAGCTTTCTTT,CATSTLRGRGSTEAFF
NA,many,TRBV4-1,TRBJ2-5,TGCGCCAGCAGCCCCCAGGGCCAATTACAAGAGACCCAGTACTTC,CASSPQGQLQETQYF
TRBD1,many,TRBV2,TRBJ1-1,TGTGCCAGCAGTGGTTCAGGGGGCGAAGCTTTCTTT,CASSGSGGEAFF
NA,many,TRBV11-2,TRBJ1-5,TGTGCCAGCAGCTTAGGAAACAATCAGCCCCAGCATTTT,CASSLGNNQPQHF
NA,many,TRBV4-1,TRBJ1-2,TGCGCCAGCAGCCAAGATTTGATAGTAAACTATGGCTACACCTTC,CASSQDLIVNYGYTF
NA,many,TRBV6-4,TRBJ2-3,TGTGCCAGCAGTGCCAGGGGGGGCTCGACAGATACGCAGTATTTT,CASSARGGSTDTQYF
NA,many,TRBV5-4,TRBJ2-3,TGTGCCAGCAGCTTAATCGGGGGCCGCTCGGGTATGCAGTATTTT,CASSLIGGRSGMQYF
NA,many,TRBV5-4,TRBJ2-1,TGTGCCAGCAGCTTGAGTCAGGGATCCTACAATGAGCAGTTCTTC,CASSLSQGSYNEQFF
TRBD2,many,TRBV27,TRBJ2-3,TGTGCCAGCAGTCCTCGGACTAGCGGGGGGGCAGGAGGTAGATATTTT,CASSPRTSGGAGGRYF
NA,medium-sized,TRBV20-1,TRBJ1-6,TGCAGTGGGAGTTCACCCCTCCACTTT,CSGSSPLHF
NA,many,TRBV2,TRBJ1-1,TGTGCCAGCAGCAAAGCCAGAAACGGAGAAGCTTTCTTT,CASSKARNGEAFF
TRBD1,many,TRBV5-1,TRBJ2-1,TGCGCCAGCAGCCCCGGGACAGGGACGGGAAATGAGCAGTTCTTC,CASSPGTGTGNEQFF
TRBD1,many,TRBV7-9,TRBJ1-4,TGTGCCAGCACGGGACAGGGGCAGACTAATGAAAAACTGTTTTTT,CASTGQGQTNEKLFF
NA,many,TRBV7-9,TRBJ2-2,TGTGCCAGCAGCTCCGGGACGGGAGTGTTCGGGGAGCTGTTTTTT,CASSSGTGVFGELFF
NA,many,TRBV7-9,TRBJ2-3,TGTGCCAGCAGCTTCGGGCGGGGCGACACAGATACGCAGTATTTT,CASSFGRGDTDTQYF
NA,medium-sized,TRBV29-1,TRBJ2-3,TGCAGCGTCGTATCTAATACGCAGTATTTT,CSVVSNTQYF
TRBD1,many,TRBV5-4,TRBJ2-1,TGTGCCAGCAGCCGGGGACAGATCAATGAGCAGTTCTTC,CASSRGQINEQFF
NA,many,TRBV6-5,TRBJ1-1,TGTGCCAGCAACCAAAGATCGGGCACTGAAGCTTTCTTT,CASNQRSGTEAFF